This T cell receptor beta chain comes out of a study of T cells in women clearing cervical HPV infection. The data were produced by immunoSEQ multiplex PCR, yet TCRdb's version contains in-frame clones alone and is incomplete. This table holds about 40,000 clones. CDR3 length: 13 amino acids. CDR1 and CDR2 from the germline V gene are LGHNA and YNFKEQ. V dropped 7 bases and J dropped 0; count of bases not matched to a gene: 0. On this clone itself: Read data end 3 residues before the CDR3 end; the end is taken from the germline J gene.

The chain uses TRBV4-2 and TRBJ2-3; TRBD2 matches at 8 bases. This clonotype originated in a woman aged 18 to 69 with a cervical HPV16 infection that either progressed to CIN3+ or cleared (not recorded which). The sequenced sample was blood buffy coat. The CDR3 DNA, read in part, is TGTGCCAGCACGGGGGGGAGCACAGATACG. The encoded protein is CASTGGSTDT. From start to end, the CDR3 is CASTGGSTDTQYF.